This T cell receptor beta chain was found in a study of CD8+CD57+ T cells in acquired aplastic anemia. Study conclusions and caveats: Patients and controls had in common 25 to 35 CD8+ CDR3 sequences. Simpson's diversity of CD8+ cells was not significantly different in patients compared with controls.

Genomic DNA provided the template from which TCR beta VDJ and CDR3 profiles were obtained. TCRdb fed the reads into MiXCR, producing one record per CDR3 protein. This sample has under 200,000 distinct CDR3 sequences, with under 55% found just once. CD8+CD57+ cell expansion, shown by flow cytometry, had occurred in the patients selected for sequencing. With respect to this clonotype: Antigen: not known.

This CDR3 comprises 15 residues. Germline CDR1 reads MNHNY; CDR2 reads SVGAGI (reference sequence). The V and J ends lost 5 bases and 0 bases respectively, with 11 bases between them. The material sequenced was sorted CD4+, CD8+, or CD8+CD57+ T cells (not recorded which) from PBMCs. The rearrangement uses TRBV6-6 and TRBJ1-3; the D is unclear. The TCR originated in a human donor with aplastic anemia. The CDR3 sequence: CASSLRFSSGNTIYF. For the CDR3, the DNA is TGTGCCAGCAGTCTTAGGTTCTCCTCTGGAAACACCATATATTTT.